These T cell receptor beta chains were read from a single sample in a study of blood T cell repertoires in COVID-19. Using immunoSEQ multiplex PCR, the repertoire was profiled, and TCRdb retains in-frame clones only, with some absent. The data contain approximately 80,000 clones, 88% of them singletons. Sample: peripheral blood. The receptors come from a human donor in a cohort sampled during active COVID-19. The CDR3 runs from the conserved cysteine through the conserved F or W. D genes are given only for firm matches. Only part of the rows carry a size: once, few, many, or a class if the clone is expanded.

cdr3_aa: CASSLDPSVSEAFF
cdr3_nt: TGTGCCAGCAGCTTAGATCCGAGCGTCTCTGAAGCTTTCTTT
d_call: .
clone_size: .
j_call: TRBJ1-1
v_call: TRBV7-2

cdr3_aa: CASSPTGVNSPLHF
cdr3_nt: TGTGCCAGCAGCCCAACAGGGGTTAATTCACCCCTCCACTTT
d_call: TRBD1
clone_size: .
j_call: TRBJ1-6
v_call: TRBV28

cdr3_aa: CSVAPSGLRETQYF
cdr3_nt: TGCAGCGTTGCGCCTAGCGGGCTAAGGGAGACCCAGTACTTC
d_call: TRBD2
clone_size: .
j_call: TRBJ2-5
v_call: TRBV29-1

cdr3_aa: CASSNHAGTGDSPLHF
cdr3_nt: TGTGCCAGCAGTAACCATGCCGGGACAGGGGATTCACCCCTCCACTTT
d_call: TRBD1
clone_size: .
j_call: TRBJ1-6
v_call: TRBV27

cdr3_aa: CAWSWTGVPSYNSPLHF
cdr3_nt: TGTGCCTGGAGCTGGACAGGGGTCCCCTCCTATAATTCACCCCTCCACTTT
d_call: TRBD1
clone_size: .
j_call: TRBJ1-6
v_call: TRBV30

cdr3_aa: CASRGHEEAFF
cdr3_nt: TGTGCCAGCCGGGGACACGAGGAAGCTTTCTTT
d_call: .
clone_size: .
j_call: TRBJ1-1
v_call: TRBV4-2

cdr3_aa: CASSFFPVWGHLNQPQHF
cdr3_nt: TGTGCCAGCAGCTTTTTCCCTGTCTGGGGCCATCTCAATCAGCCCCAGCATTTT
d_call: .
clone_size: .
j_call: TRBJ1-5
v_call: TRBV11-3

cdr3_aa: CASSPGSTDTQYF
cdr3_nt: TGTGCCAGCAGCCCCGGTAGCACAGATACGCAGTATTTT
d_call: .
clone_size: .
j_call: TRBJ2-3
v_call: TRBV3-1/TRBV3-2

cdr3_aa: CASSLTGGGQETQYF
cdr3_nt: TGTGCCAGCAGCTTAACGGGAGGGGGCCAAGAGACCCAGTACTTC
d_call: TRBD2
clone_size: .
j_call: TRBJ2-5
v_call: TRBV7-8

cdr3_aa: CASGLVELSLAGARTDTQYF
cdr3_nt: TGTGCTAGTGGTTTGGTGGAGTTGAGTTTAGCGGGCGCCCGCACAGATACGCAGTATTTT
d_call: TRBD2
clone_size: .
j_call: TRBJ2-3
v_call: TRBV12-5

cdr3_aa: CASSDIGLNEKLFF
cdr3_nt: TGTGCCAGCAGTGACATCGGTCTTAATGAAAAACTGTTTTTT
d_call: .
clone_size: once
j_call: TRBJ1-4
v_call: TRBV25-1

cdr3_aa: CASSQGQTTNEKLFF
cdr3_nt: TGTGCCAGCAGCCAAGGACAGACAACTAATGAAAAACTGTTTTTT
d_call: .
clone_size: .
j_call: TRBJ1-4
v_call: TRBV4-2

cdr3_aa: CASSGTSGRASYEQYF
cdr3_nt: TGTGCCAGCAGCGGGACTAGCGGGAGGGCCTCCTACGAGCAGTACTTC
d_call: TRBD2
clone_size: .
j_call: TRBJ2-7
v_call: TRBV9

cdr3_aa: CSVEGGMNTEAFF
cdr3_nt: TGCAGCGTAGAAGGCGGGATGAACACTGAAGCTTTCTTT
d_call: .
clone_size: .
j_call: TRBJ1-1
v_call: TRBV29-1

cdr3_aa: CASSLRGGAYNEQFF
cdr3_nt: TGTGCCAGCAGCCTTCGGGGGGGCGCCTACAATGAGCAGTTCTTC
d_call: TRBD2
clone_size: .
j_call: TRBJ2-1
v_call: TRBV2

cdr3_aa: CASSLEGAAYGYTF
cdr3_nt: TGTGCCAGCAGCTTAGAAGGGGCGGCTTATGGCTACACCTTC
d_call: .
clone_size: .
j_call: TRBJ1-2
v_call: TRBV7-9

cdr3_aa: CASSVGTGDLFTDTQYF
cdr3_nt: TGTGCCAGCAGCGTAGGGACAGGGGACTTATTCACAGATACGCAGTATTTT
d_call: TRBD1
clone_size: .
j_call: TRBJ2-3
v_call: TRBV9

cdr3_aa: CASSPPPSGISGNTIYF
cdr3_nt: TGTGCCAGCAGCCCGCCCCCTTCAGGGATCTCTGGAAACACCATATATTTT
d_call: .
clone_size: .
j_call: TRBJ1-3
v_call: TRBV3-1/TRBV3-2

cdr3_aa: CASSQGRWGTGELFF
cdr3_nt: TGTGCCAGCAGTCAGGGGCGCTGGGGCACCGGGGAGCTGTTTTTT
d_call: .
clone_size: .
j_call: TRBJ2-2
v_call: TRBV2

cdr3_aa: CATSRGMLDQPQHF
cdr3_nt: TGTGCCACCAGCAGAGGTATGCTAGATCAGCCCCAGCATTTT
d_call: .
clone_size: .
j_call: TRBJ1-5
v_call: TRBV15

cdr3_aa: CATSEGTGANEQFF
cdr3_nt: TGTGCCACCAGTGAAGGGACAGGGGCCAATGAGCAGTTCTTC
d_call: TRBD1
clone_size: once
j_call: TRBJ2-1
v_call: TRBV24-1

cdr3_aa: CASSPRPGSYEQYF
cdr3_nt: TGTGCCAGCAGCCCACGACCGGGATCCTACGAGCAGTACTTC
d_call: .
clone_size: few
j_call: TRBJ2-7
v_call: TRBV7-9

cdr3_aa: CASSLAGFMPYEQYF
cdr3_nt: TGTGCCAGCAGCTTGGCAGGGTTTATGCCCTACGAGCAGTACTTC
d_call: .
clone_size: .
j_call: TRBJ2-7
v_call: TRBV5-6

cdr3_aa: CATSDSLTSGTQNNEQFF
cdr3_nt: TGTGCCACCAGTGATTCCCTCACTAGCGGAACCCAGAACAATGAGCAGTTCTTC
d_call: TRBD2
clone_size: .
j_call: TRBJ2-1
v_call: TRBV24-1

cdr3_aa: CATSRVASVPLYEQYF
cdr3_nt: TGTGCCACCAGCAGAGTAGCTAGCGTCCCCCTCTACGAGCAGTACTTC
d_call: .
clone_size: once
j_call: TRBJ2-7
v_call: TRBV15

cdr3_aa: CASSYDSDTEAFF
cdr3_nt: TGCGCCAGCAGCTACGACTCGGACACTGAAGCTTTCTTT
d_call: .
clone_size: .
j_call: TRBJ1-1
v_call: TRBV5-1

cdr3_aa: CASSQGRNTEAFF
cdr3_nt: TGCGCCAGCAGCCAAGGCAGGAACACTGAAGCTTTCTTT
d_call: .
clone_size: .
j_call: TRBJ1-1
v_call: TRBV4-1

cdr3_aa: CASSMSGGANNEQFF
cdr3_nt: TGTGCCAGCAGCATGAGCGGGGGAGCTAACAATGAGCAGTTCTTC
d_call: TRBD2
clone_size: .
j_call: TRBJ2-1
v_call: TRBV9

cdr3_aa: CASSQEPSPLHF
cdr3_nt: TGCGCCAGCAGCCAAGAGCCCAGTCCCCTCCACTTT
d_call: .
clone_size: .
j_call: TRBJ1-6
v_call: TRBV4-1

cdr3_aa: CATSEQGAGEYGYTF
cdr3_nt: TGTGCCACCAGCGAGCAGGGCGCAGGCGAATATGGCTACACCTTC
d_call: .
clone_size: .
j_call: TRBJ1-2
v_call: TRBV15

cdr3_aa: CASSAGTSGIGSYNEQFF
cdr3_nt: TGTGCCAGCAGTGCCGGGACTAGCGGGATTGGTTCCTACAATGAGCAGTTCTTC
d_call: TRBD2
clone_size: .
j_call: TRBJ2-1
v_call: TRBV6-2/TRBV6-3